A single sample gave rise to the 6 T cell receptor beta chains below, sequenced in a study of blood T cell repertoires in COVID-19. TCRdb's table, derived via immunoSEQ multiplex PCR, lists solely in-frame clones and lacks some. Seen here are 200,000 to 250,000 clones, more than 80% observed once, and the top ten hold over 9.5%. Source material: peripheral blood. The receptors were sampled from a woman of 80 years or more with acute or convalescent COVID-19.

The rearrangement joins TRBV7-8 to TRBJ2-5, with 11 bases lining up with TRBD2. The CDR3 is made up of 16 amino acids. Germline V gene sequence: CDR1 SGHVS, CDR2 FQNEAQ. The V segment lost 5 bases and the J segment 3 bases; nucleotides outside the gene matches: 8. The CDR3 sequence: CASSNSGGARKETQYF. In DNA form, the CDR3 reads TGTGCCAGCAGCAATAGCGGGGGGGCCCGAAAAGAGACCCAGTACTTC.

The rearrangement links TRBV11-2 to TRBJ1-1; D is unresolved. Deletions cut 5 bases from V and 1 base from J, with 5 bases between. The germline CDR1 and CDR2 sequences are SGHAT and FQNNGV. CDR3 length equals 12 residues. The CDR3 here is CASSPWNTEAFF. The CDR3 DNA sequence: TGTGCCAGCAGCCCTTGGAACACTGAAGCTTTCTTT.

The J gene is TRBJ2-2, the V gene TRBV10-2, with D possibly being TRBD1 (5 bases). The CDR3 contains 13 residues. Per germline, CDR1 WSHSY and CDR2 SAAADI. The V and J ends lost 6 bases and 4 bases respectively, with 9 bases between them. CDR3 DNA sequence: TGCGCCAGCAGACAGGCGACCACCGGGGAGCTGTTTTTT. This translates into CASRQATTGELFF.

V is TRBV18 and J is TRBJ2-5, with 7 bases aligning to TRBD2. CDR3 length equals 14 residues. Germline-derived CDR1 and CDR2 are KGHSH and LQKENI. Trimming cost V 2 bases and J 3 bases; bases outside gene matches: 3. The CDR3 loop is CASSPITSEETQYF. CDR3 sequence (DNA): TGTGCCAGCTCACCAATAACTAGCGAAGAGACCCAGTACTTC.

V gene TRBV15 combines with J gene TRBJ2-5; D perhaps matches TRBD2 (6 bases). The CDR3 has 11 amino acids. Trimming cost V 11 bases and J 4 bases, with 11 bases left between them. Germline V gives CDR1 LNHNV, CDR2 YYDKDF (reference sequence). This CDR3 reads CALGRGETQYF. CDR3 in DNA: TGTGCCCTCGGGAGAGGAGAGACCCAGTACTTC.

CDR3 DNA sequence: TGTGCCAGAAAGCCCGAACAGGGGGTCGGGACCCAGTACTTC. Protein: CARKPEQGVGTQYF. V and J are TRBV6-5 and TRBJ2-5, with 8 bases aligning to TRBD1. The CDR3 covers 14 residues. Germline CDR1 reads MNHEY; CDR2 reads SVGAGI. The J segment lost 7 bases and the V segment lost 9 bases, leaving 13 bases of the junction unmatched.